Detailed here is one T cell receptor (beta chain). The same CDR3 arises from other DNA sequences in this sample as well. TCRdb's table, derived via immunoSEQ multiplex PCR, lists solely in-frame clones and lacks some. The sample yields some 130,000 clones, approximately 94% seen once. The data stem from a study of T cell responses to AZD1222 COVID-19 vaccine. In germline, CDR1 is MDHEN, CDR2 SYDVKM. The CDR3 has 14 amino acids. V shed 3 bases and J shed 0 bases, with 5 bases lying between them. The receptor comes from an adult in good health. V is TRBV28 and J is TRBJ1-4, with D uncertain. Sequenced here: peripheral blood, sampled on day 0 of AZD1222 vaccination. This chain's CDR3 is CASSFGTTNEKLFF. The CDR3, as DNA: TGTGCCAGCAGTTTTGGAACAACTAATGAAAAACTGTTTTTT.